Listed here are 14 T cell receptor beta chains from one sample, sequenced in a study of blood T cell repertoires in COVID-19. Clones were sequenced by immunoSEQ multiplex PCR, and TCRdb holds only the in-frame ones, with some missing. The repertoire holds 390,000 or so clones, with about 89% as singletons. Sequenced input: peripheral blood. These receptors were collected from a woman aged 30 to 39 with COVID-19, enrolled during active disease.

This clone was seen once. This chain links TRBV7-8 with TRBJ1-2; tentatively, D is TRBD1 (5 bases). CDR3 length: 15 amino acids. Trimming pared 5 bases from V and 1 base from J, leaving 14 bases between. Per the germline V gene, CDR1 is SGHVS and CDR2 is FQNEAQ. CDR3 residues: CASSPMNRNNYGYTF. The CDR3 bases are TGTGCCAGCAGCCCAATGAACAGGAATAACTATGGCTACACCTTC. Together with reference TRBV7-8 and TRBJ1-2, the CDR3 gives the full variable domain: GAGVSQSPRYKVAKRGQDVALRCDPISGHVSLFWYQQALGQGPEFLTYFQNEAQLDKSGLPSDRFFAERPEGSVSTLKIQRTQQEDSAVYLCASSPMNRNNYGYTFGSGTRLTVV.

This chain joins TRBV19 and TRBJ2-3, with D tentatively TRBD1 (5 bases). Germline CDR1 is LNHDA and CDR2 is SQIVND (reference sequence). The V end was cut by 6 bases, the J end by 2 bases, with 15 bases between. The length of the CDR3 is 15 residues. The CDR3 protein is CASSADTENTDTQYF. The CDR3 DNA reads as TGTGCCAGTAGCGCGGACACTGAAAACACAGATACGCAGTATTTT. Based on the CDR3 plus reference TRBV19 and TRBJ2-3, the full variable domain is DGGITQSPKYLFRKEGQNVTLSCEQNLNHDAMYWYRQDPGQGLRLIYYSQIVNDFQKGDIAEGYSVSREKKESFPLTVTSAQKNPTAFYLCASSADTENTDTQYFGPGTRLTVL.

The chain recombines TRBV7-9 with TRBJ1-2, with D tentatively TRBD1 (5 bases). Germline CDR1 reads SEHNR; CDR2 reads FQNEAQ (reference sequence). The V end was cut by 1 base, the J end by 4 bases, with 10 bases between. This CDR3 spans 14 amino acids. The CDR3 reads CASSLEVGGYGYTF. The CDR3 bases are TGTGCCAGCAGCTTAGAGGTGGGGGGCTATGGCTACACCTTC.

The table lists this clone with a few counts. The chain uses TRBV16 and TRBJ1-2; D remains unclear. Germline CDR1 is KGHSY and CDR2 is FQNENV. The CDR3 runs to 14 residues. The V gene lost 2 bases and the J gene lost 0 bases, with 7 bases spanning the gap. As DNA, the CDR3 is TGTGCCAGCAGCCAAAGCGGACCTAACTATGGCTACACCTTC. As protein: CASSQSGPNYGYTF. Complete variable domain (other parts from reference TRBV16 and TRBJ1-2): GEEVAQTPKHLVRGEGQKAKLYCAPIKGHSYVFWYQQVLKNEFKFLISFQNENVFDETGMPKERFSAKCLPNSPCSLEIQATKLEDSAVYFCASSQSGPNYGYTFGSGTRLTVV.

The chain has TRBV29-1 and TRBJ1-1, with 7 bases fitting TRBD1. This CDR3 contains 13 residues. Unmatched junction bases numbered 8, after V lost 5 bases and J lost 5 bases. Germline V gene lookup returns CDR1 SQVTM and CDR2 ANQGSEA. CDR3 in amino acids: CSVSLTGVTEAFF. The CDR3 coding sequence is TGCAGCGTTTCTCTAACAGGGGTAACTGAAGCTTTCTTT.

The rearrangement uses TRBV11-3 and TRBJ1-4; 7 bases align to TRBD1. The junction had 6 bases not matched to a gene; V was cut back by 5 bases and J by 3 bases. This CDR3 has 15 residues. Germline-derived CDR1 and CDR2 are SGHNT and YENEEA. CDR3 sequence (DNA): TGTGCCAGCAGCGCTAGACAGGGTGCTAATGAAAAACTGTTTTTT. Residues: CASSARQGANEKLFF.

The chain links TRBV18 to TRBJ1-5; perhaps TRBD1 as D (6 bases). V was cut by 2 bases and J by 1 base, with 9 bases left in between. This CDR3 is 15 amino acids long. Germline CDR1 and CDR2: KGHSH and LQKENI. The CDR3 spells CASSPGGRSNQPQHF. CDR3 sequence (DNA): TGTGCCAGCTCACCAGGGGGCAGGAGCAATCAGCCCCAGCATTTT.

V is TRBV7-9 and J is TRBJ2-2, with 9 positions matching TRBD2. Germline lookup yields CDR1 SEHNR and CDR2 FQNEAQ (reference sequence). This CDR3 is 17 amino acids long. The V gene end was trimmed by 0 bases and the J gene end by 4 bases; junction bases not matched to a gene: 6. CDR3: CASSLAGLAGSTGELFF. CDR3 coding DNA: TGTGCCAGCAGCTTAGCGGGTCTAGCGGGGAGCACCGGGGAGCTGTTTTTT.

The chain has TRBV11-1 and TRBJ2-6; TRBD1 aligns across 9 bases. Germline CDR1 is SGHAT and CDR2 is FQDESV (reference sequence). The V segment lost 5 bases and the J segment 2 bases; nucleotides outside the gene matches: 4. This CDR3 has 16 residues. CDR3 sequence (DNA): TGTGCCAGCAGCGTAAGACAGGGGGCTGGGGCCAACGTCCTGACTTTC. It translates to CASSVRQGAGANVLTF.

The chain links TRBV4-1 to TRBJ2-7, with 9 bases lining up with TRBD2. V gave up 3 bases and J gave up 0 bases; unmatched junction bases: 3. Germline V gene sequence: CDR1 MGHRA, CDR2 YSYEKL. The CDR3 is made up of 15 amino acids. The CDR3 spells CASSQRAGGSYEQYV. The CDR3 coding sequence is TGCGCCAGCAGCCAGAGAGCGGGAGGCTCCTACGAGCAGTACGTC.

This chain uses TRBV20-1 with TRBJ2-7; D gene ambiguous. The CDR3 totals 11 residues. The V end was cut by 3 bases, the J end by 1 base, with 4 bases between. Germline CDR1 and CDR2: DFQATT and SNEGSKA (reference sequence). This CDR3 reads CSARQSYEQYF. CDR3 in DNA: TGCAGTGCTAGGCAGTCCTACGAGCAGTACTTC.

This CDR3 reads CASSFEAGRYEQYF. For the CDR3, the DNA is TGTGCCAGCAGTTTTGAGGCAGGGAGGTACGAGCAGTACTTC. The J gene is TRBJ2-7, the V gene TRBV28; TRBD2 is a possible D gene (6 bases). This CDR3 is 14 amino acids long. V shed 3 bases and J shed 4 bases, with 13 bases lying between them. In germline, CDR1 is MDHEN, CDR2 SYDVKM.

Concerning this clone: Within the sample, other DNA sequences also encode this same CDR3. The rearrangement uses TRBV18 and TRBJ2-1; the D gene is possibly TRBD2 (6 bases). Trimming removed 2 bases at V and 1 base at J, with 9 bases between. This CDR3 has 15 residues. Germline loops: CDR1 KGHSH, CDR2 LQKENI. This CDR3 reads CASSPVGGSYNEQFF. The CDR3 region has the DNA TGTGCCAGCTCACCAGTGGGGGGTTCCTACAATGAGCAGTTCTTC.

This chain joins TRBV5-6 and TRBJ2-7, with D possibly being TRBD2 (7 bases). Per germline, CDR1 SGHDT and CDR2 YYEEEE. Trimming removed 4 bases from V and 2 bases from J, with 10 bases in between. This CDR3 is 13 amino acids long. The CDR3 sequence is CASSAGGPYEQYV. In nucleotides, the CDR3 is TGTGCCAGCAGCGCCGGGGGGCCCTACGAGCAGTACGTC.